This T cell receptor beta chain was documented in a study of blood T cell repertoires in COVID-19. Study context: COVID-19 samples collected from the United States, Italy and Spain covered acute and convalescent phases. Sample material is recorded as cDNA or gDNA derived from T cells, B-cell-depleted T cells, or PBMCs.

Authors' analysis steps: Reference gene primers were amplified, and this amplification served to estimate nucleated cell counts. Repertoires were generated with immunoSEQ multiplex PCR, while TCRdb's copy carries only in-frame clones and drops some. The V and J calls and clone size were taken over from that table, and D and trimming were inferred from the DNA. Of around 120,000 clones in the sample, roughly 89% are singletons; the top ten hold 3.8%. One Seattle source followed patients from active infection through their disease course. Trimming took 6 bases from V and 3 from J, leaving 8 bases between them. CDR3 length: 12 residues. The germline CDR1 and CDR2 sequences are LNHDA and SQIVND (reference sequence).

The rearrangement uses TRBV19 and TRBJ1-2; perhaps TRBD1 as D (5 bases). Source material: peripheral blood. The receptor comes from a woman aged 60-70 years with COVID-19, enrolled during active disease. The CDR3 DNA follows: TGTGCCAGTAGCGGCAGGGACTATGGCTACACCTTC. Translation gives CASSGRDYGYTF.